This T cell receptor (beta chain) was sequenced in a study of cytomegalovirus exposure and HLA in healthy donors. Profiling relied on immunoSEQ multiplex PCR, and the TCRdb table lists in-frame clones only, not all of them. Among 65,000 to 100,000 clones listed, approximately 93% were seen once. V gave up 6 bases and J gave up 2 bases; unmatched junction bases: 4. This CDR3 has 14 residues. Per the germline V gene, CDR1 is MNHNY and CDR2 is SVGAGI (reference sequence). What was sequenced was PBMCs. The chain carries TRBV6-6 and TRBJ1-1; the match to TRBD1 covers 9 bases. The clonotype was recovered from a woman in her 30s in good health and CMV-seronegative. CDR3 sequence (DNA): TGTGCCAGCAGACAGGGGGCTGTTAACACTGAAGCTTTCTTT. It specifies CASRQGAVNTEAFF.